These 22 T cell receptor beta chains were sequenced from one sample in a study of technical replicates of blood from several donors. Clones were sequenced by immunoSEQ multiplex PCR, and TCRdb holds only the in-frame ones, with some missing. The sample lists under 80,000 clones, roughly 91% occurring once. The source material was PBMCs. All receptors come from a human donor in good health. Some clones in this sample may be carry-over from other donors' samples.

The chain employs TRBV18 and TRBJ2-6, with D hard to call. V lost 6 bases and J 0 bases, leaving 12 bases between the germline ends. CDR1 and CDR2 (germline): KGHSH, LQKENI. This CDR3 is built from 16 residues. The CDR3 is CASSFIQNSGANVLTF. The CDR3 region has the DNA TGTGCCAGCTCGTTCATACAAAACTCTGGGGCCAACGTCCTGACTTTC.

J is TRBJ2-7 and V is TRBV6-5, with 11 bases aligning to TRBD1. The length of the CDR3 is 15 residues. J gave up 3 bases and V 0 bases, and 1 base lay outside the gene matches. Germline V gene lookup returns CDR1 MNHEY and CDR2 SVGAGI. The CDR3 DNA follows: TGTGCCAGCAGTTACTCGGGACAGGGGGTCTACGAGCAGTACTTC. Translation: CASSYSGQGVYEQYF.

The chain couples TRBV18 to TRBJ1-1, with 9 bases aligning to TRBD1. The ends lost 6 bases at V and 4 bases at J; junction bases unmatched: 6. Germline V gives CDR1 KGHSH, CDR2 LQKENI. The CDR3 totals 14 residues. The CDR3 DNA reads TGTGCCAGCTCCCTTGGGACAGGGCGCACTGAAGCTTTCTTT. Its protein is CASSLGTGRTEAFF. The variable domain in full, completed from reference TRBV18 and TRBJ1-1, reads NAGVMQNPRHLVRRRGQEARLRCSPMKGHSHVYWYRQLPEEGLKFMVYLQKENIIDESGMPKERFSAEFPKEGPSILRIQQVVRGDSAAYFCASSLGTGRTEAFFGQGTRLTVV.

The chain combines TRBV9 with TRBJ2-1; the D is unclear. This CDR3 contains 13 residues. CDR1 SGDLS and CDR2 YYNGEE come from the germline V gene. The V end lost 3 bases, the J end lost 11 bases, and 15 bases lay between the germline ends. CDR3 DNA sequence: TGTGCCAGCAGCGATCGCCCCAGGAAACAGCAGTTCTTC. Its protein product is CASSDRPRKQQFF.

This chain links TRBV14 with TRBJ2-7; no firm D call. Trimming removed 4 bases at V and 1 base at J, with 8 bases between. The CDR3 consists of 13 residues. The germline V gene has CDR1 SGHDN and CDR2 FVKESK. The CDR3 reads CASSLPVSYEQYF. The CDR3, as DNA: TGTGCCAGCAGCCTGCCAGTTTCCTACGAGCAGTACTTC.

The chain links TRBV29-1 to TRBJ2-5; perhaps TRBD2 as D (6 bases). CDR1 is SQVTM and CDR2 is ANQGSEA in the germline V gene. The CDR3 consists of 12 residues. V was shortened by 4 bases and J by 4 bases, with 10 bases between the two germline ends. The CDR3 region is CSVGRRGETQYF. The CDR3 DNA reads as TGCAGCGTTGGTCGGCGGGGAGAGACCCAGTACTTC.

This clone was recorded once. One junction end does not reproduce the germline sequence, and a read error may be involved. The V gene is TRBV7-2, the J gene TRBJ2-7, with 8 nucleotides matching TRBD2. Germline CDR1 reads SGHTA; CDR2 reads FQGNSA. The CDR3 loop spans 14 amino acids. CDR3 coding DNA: TGTGCCAGCAGCCCGGGACTAGGTTCCTTCGAGCAGTACTTC. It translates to CASSPGLGSFEQYF.

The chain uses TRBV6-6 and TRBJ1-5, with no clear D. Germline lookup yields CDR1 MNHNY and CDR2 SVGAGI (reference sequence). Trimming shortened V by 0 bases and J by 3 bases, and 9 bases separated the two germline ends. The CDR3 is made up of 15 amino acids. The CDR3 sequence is CASSYSPGNNQPQHF. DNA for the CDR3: TGTGCCAGCAGTTACTCACCGGGGAACAATCAGCCCCAGCATTTT.

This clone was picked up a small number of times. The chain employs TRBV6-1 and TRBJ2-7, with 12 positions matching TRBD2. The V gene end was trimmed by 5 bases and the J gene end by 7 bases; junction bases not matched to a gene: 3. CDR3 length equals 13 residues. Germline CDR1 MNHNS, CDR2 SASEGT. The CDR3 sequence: CASSRLAGEEQYF. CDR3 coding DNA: TGTGCCAGCAGTAGACTAGCGGGGGAGGAGCAGTACTTC.

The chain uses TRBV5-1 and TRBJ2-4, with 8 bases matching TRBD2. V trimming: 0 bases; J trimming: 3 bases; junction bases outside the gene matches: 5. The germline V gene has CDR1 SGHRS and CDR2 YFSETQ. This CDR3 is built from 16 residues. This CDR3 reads CASSLAGGVGKNIQYF. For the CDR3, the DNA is TGCGCCAGCAGCTTGGCCGGGGGGGTCGGCAAAAACATTCAGTACTTC.

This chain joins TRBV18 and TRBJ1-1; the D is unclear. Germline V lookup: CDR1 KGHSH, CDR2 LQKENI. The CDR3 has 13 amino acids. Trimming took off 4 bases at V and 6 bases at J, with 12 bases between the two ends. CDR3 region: CASSLIAEAEAFF. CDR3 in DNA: TGTGCCAGCTCACTTATCGCGGAGGCTGAAGCTTTCTTT. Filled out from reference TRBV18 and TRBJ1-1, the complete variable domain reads NAGVMQNPRHLVRRRGQEARLRCSPMKGHSHVYWYRQLPEEGLKFMVYLQKENIIDESGMPKERFSAEFPKEGPSILRIQQVVRGDSAAYFCASSLIAEAEAFFGQGTRLTVV.

CDR3 residues: CAWSTETYEQYF. DNA for the CDR3: TGTGCCTGGTCGACTGAAACTTACGAGCAGTACTTC. The chain has TRBV30 and TRBJ2-5; D remains unclear. The DNA matches TRBJ2-7 better at its end, which makes the J call doubtful. The CDR3 has 12 residues. Germline V gives CDR1 GTSNPN, CDR2 SVGIG (reference sequence).

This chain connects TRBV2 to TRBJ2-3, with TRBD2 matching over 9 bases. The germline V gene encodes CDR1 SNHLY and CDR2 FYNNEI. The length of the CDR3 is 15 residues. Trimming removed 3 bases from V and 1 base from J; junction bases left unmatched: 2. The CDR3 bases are TGTGCCAGCAGTGACCCTAGCGGGGGCACAGATACGCAGTATTTT. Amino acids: CASSDPSGGTDTQYF. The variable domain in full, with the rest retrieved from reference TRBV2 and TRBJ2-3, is EPEVTQTPSHQVTQMGQEVILRCVPISNHLYFYWYRQILGQKVEFLVSFYNNEISEKSEIFDDQFSVERPDGSNFTLKIRSTKLEDSAMYFCASSDPSGGTDTQYFGPGTRLTVL.

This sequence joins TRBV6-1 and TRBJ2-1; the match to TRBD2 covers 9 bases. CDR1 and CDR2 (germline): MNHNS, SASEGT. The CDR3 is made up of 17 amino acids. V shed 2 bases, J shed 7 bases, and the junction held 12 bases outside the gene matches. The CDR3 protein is CASSEYSGSGGRNEQFF. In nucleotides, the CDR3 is TGTGCCAGCAGTGAATACTCAGGTAGCGGGGGCCGTAATGAGCAGTTCTTC.

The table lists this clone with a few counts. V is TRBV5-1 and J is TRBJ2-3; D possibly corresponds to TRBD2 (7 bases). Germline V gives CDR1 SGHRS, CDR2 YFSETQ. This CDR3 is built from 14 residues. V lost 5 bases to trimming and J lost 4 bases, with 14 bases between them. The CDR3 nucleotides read TGCGCCAGCAGGGCGGGGGCGAGAGCAGATACGCAGTATTTT. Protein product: CASRAGARADTQYF.

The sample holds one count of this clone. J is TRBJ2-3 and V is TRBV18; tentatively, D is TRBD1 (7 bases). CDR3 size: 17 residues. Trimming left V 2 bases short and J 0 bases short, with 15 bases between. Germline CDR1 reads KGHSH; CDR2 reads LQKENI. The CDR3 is CASSPKEGAISTDTQYF. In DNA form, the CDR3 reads TGTGCCAGCTCACCAAAGGAGGGGGCGATAAGCACAGATACGCAGTATTTT.

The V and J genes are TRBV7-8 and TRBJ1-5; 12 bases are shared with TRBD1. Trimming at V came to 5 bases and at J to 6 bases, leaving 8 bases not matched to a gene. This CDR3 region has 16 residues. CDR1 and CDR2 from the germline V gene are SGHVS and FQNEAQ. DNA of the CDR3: TGTGCCAGCAGCCAGGGGACAGGGGGCTTTGGTCAGCCCCAGCATTTT. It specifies CASSQGTGGFGQPQHF.

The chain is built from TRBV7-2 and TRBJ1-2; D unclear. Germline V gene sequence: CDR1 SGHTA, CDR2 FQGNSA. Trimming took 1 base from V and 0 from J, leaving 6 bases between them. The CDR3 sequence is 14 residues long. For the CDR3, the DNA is TGTGCCAGCAGCTTAGACAGTGCTAACTATGGCTACACCTTC. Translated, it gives CASSLDSANYGYTF. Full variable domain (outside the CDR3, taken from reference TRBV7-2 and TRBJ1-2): GAGVSQSPSNKVTEKGKDVELRCDPISGHTALYWYRQSLGQGLEFLIYFQGNSAPDKSGLPSDRFSAERTGGSVSTLTIQRTQQEDSAVYLCASSLDSANYGYTFGSGTRLTVV.

Written as DNA, the CDR3 is TGTGCCAGCATAAAGCACAGGGGGGCGGGATCGGGCAACTATGGCTACACCTTC. Amino acid sequence: CASIKHRGAGSGNYGYTF. J is TRBJ1-2 and V is TRBV19; 8 bases are a match to TRBD1. The V segment lost 9 bases and the J segment 2 bases; nucleotides outside the gene matches: 20. The CDR3 totals 18 residues. Germline loops: CDR1 LNHDA, CDR2 SQIVND (reference sequence).

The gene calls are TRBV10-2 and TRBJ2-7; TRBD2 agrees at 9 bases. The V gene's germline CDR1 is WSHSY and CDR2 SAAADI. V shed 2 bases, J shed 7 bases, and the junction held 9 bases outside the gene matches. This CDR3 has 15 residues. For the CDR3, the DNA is TGCGCCAGCAGTGAGGAGCTAGCGGGACCTAAGGAGCAGTACTTC. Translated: CASSEELAGPKEQYF.

CDR3 amino acids: CASSLYRPFATNEKLFF. For the CDR3, the DNA is TGTGCCAGCAGCCTTTACAGGCCTTTTGCAACTAATGAAAAACTGTTTTTT. This chain links TRBV7-9 with TRBJ1-4, with a weak D call TRBD1 (5 bases). CDR1 SEHNR and CDR2 FQNEAQ come from the germline V gene (reference sequence). Deletions cut 5 bases from V and 0 bases from J, with 16 bases between. This CDR3 spans 17 amino acids.

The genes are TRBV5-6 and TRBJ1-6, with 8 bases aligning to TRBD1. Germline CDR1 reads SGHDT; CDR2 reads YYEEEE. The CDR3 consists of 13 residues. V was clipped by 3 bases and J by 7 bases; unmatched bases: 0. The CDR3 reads CASSWTGNSPLHF. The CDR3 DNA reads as TGTGCCAGCAGCTGGACAGGGAATTCACCCCTCCACTTT.